This T cell receptor beta chain was documented in a study of metastatic and nonmetastatic thyroid tumors. The wider study: Repertoire data that came from the blood and tumor or nodule tissue of malignant and benign thyroid patients were compared.

A note on this clone: Its ends do not fully match the called genes, so a read error is possible.

Thyroid surgery had not been preceded by any treatment in any patient. TCRdb re-called clones from the PCR reads using MiXCR. The data show about 92,000 clones, about 15% seen once. CDR1 is SGHAT, CDR2 FQNNGV, per germline. The CDR3 extends over 18 amino acids. The sample taken for sequencing was blood. This TCR derives from a female donor with papillary thyroid cancer or a benign thyroid nodule (not recorded which). Some clones in this sample may be carry-over from other donors' samples. V is TRBV11-2 and J is TRBJ2-6; weak D call: TRBD2 (6 bases). Here the CDR3 DNA reads TGTGCCAGCAGCTTAGTGGGGGGTCTTAGCTCTGGGGCCAACGTACTGAATTTC. As protein: CASSLVGGLSSGANVLNF.